This TCR beta chain was recovered during a study of blood T cell repertoires in COVID-19. TCRdb's copy holds only in-frame clones and misses some; the assay was immunoSEQ multiplex PCR. The data contain around 360,000 clones, roughly 86% of them singletons. This clone was observed a few times. There are 18 residues in the CDR3. Germline V gene data show CDR1 as LGHDT and CDR2 as YNNKEL (reference sequence). V shed 0 bases, J shed 6 bases, and the junction held 8 bases outside the gene matches. The material sequenced was PBMCs or T cells enriched from blood (not recorded which). The receptor comes from a man aged 35 to 55 in a cohort exposed to, infected with or recovered from COVID-19 (not recorded which). J is TRBJ2-3 and V is TRBV3-1 (or the pseudogene TRBV3-2); the match to TRBD2 covers 14 bases. The CDR3 sequence is CASSQDRLAGGPGDTQYF. The CDR3 region has the DNA TGTGCCAGCAGCCAAGACCGACTAGCGGGAGGGCCAGGGGATACGCAGTATTTT.